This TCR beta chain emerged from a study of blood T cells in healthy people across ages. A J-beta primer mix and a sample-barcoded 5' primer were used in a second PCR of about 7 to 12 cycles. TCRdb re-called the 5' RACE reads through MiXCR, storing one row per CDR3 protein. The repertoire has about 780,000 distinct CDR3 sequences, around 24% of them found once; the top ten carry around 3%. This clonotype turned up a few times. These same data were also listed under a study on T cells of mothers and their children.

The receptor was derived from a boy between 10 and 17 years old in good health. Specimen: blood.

Written as DNA, the CDR3 is TGTGCCAGCAGTTTCCCGGCGGCGTTCCGAGGAGTCACAGATACGCAGTATTTT. As protein: CASSFPAAFRGVTDTQYF. V and J are TRBV28 and TRBJ2-3; no reliable D call. Germline CDR1 and CDR2: MDHEN and SYDVKM. The CDR3 spans 18 residues. V was clipped by 3 bases and J by 2 bases, with 21 bases between them.